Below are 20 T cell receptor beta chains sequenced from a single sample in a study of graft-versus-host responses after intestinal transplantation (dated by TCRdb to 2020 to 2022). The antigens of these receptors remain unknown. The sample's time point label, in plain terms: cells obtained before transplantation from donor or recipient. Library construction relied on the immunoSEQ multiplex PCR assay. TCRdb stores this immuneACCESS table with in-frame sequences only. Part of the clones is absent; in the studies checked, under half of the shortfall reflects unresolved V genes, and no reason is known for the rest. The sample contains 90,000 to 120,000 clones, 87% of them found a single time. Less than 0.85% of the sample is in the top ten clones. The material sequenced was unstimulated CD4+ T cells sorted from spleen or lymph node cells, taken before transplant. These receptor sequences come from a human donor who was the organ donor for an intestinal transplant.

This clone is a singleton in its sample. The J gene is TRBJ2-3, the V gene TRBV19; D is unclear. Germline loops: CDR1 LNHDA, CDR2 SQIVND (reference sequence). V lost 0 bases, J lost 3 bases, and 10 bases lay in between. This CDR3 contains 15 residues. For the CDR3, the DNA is TGTGCCAGTAGTATAGAGGGCCTCAGGACAGATACGCAGTATTTT. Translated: CASSIEGLRTDTQYF.

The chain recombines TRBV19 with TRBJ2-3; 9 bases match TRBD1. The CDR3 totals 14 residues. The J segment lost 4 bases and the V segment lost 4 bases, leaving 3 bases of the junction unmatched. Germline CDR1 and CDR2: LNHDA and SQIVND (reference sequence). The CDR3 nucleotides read TGTGCCAGTAGTAAACGGGACAGGGCAGATACGCAGTATTTT. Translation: CASSKRDRADTQYF.

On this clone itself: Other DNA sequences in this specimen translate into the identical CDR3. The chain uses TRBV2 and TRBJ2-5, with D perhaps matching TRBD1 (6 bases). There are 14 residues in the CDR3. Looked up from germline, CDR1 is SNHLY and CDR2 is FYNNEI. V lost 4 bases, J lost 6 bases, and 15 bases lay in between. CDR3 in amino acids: CASSVTGSGKTQYF. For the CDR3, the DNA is TGTGCCAGCAGTGTCACAGGGAGTGGGAAGACCCAGTACTTC. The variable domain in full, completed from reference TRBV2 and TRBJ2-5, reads EPEVTQTPSHQVTQMGQEVILRCVPISNHLYFYWYRQILGQKVEFLVSFYNNEISEKSEIFDDQFSVERPDGSNFTLKIRSTKLEDSAMYFCASSVTGSGKTQYFGPGTRLLVL.

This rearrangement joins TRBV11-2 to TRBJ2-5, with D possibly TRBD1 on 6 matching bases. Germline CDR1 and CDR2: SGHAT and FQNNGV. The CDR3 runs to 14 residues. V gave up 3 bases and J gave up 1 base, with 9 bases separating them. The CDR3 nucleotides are TGTGCCAGCAGCTTCCAAGGGGGCCAAGAGACCCAGTACTTC. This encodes CASSFQGGQETQYF. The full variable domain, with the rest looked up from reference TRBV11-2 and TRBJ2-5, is EAGVAQSPRYKIIEKRQSVAFWCNPISGHATLYWYQQILGQGPKLLIQFQNNGVVDDSQLPKDRFSAERLKGVDSTLKIQPAKLEDSAVYLCASSFQGGQETQYFGPGTRLLVL.

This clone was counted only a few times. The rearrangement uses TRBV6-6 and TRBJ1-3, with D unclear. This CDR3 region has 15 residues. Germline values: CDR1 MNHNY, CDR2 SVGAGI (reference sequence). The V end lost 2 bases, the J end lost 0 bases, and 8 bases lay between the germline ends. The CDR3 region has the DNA TGTGCCAGCAGTTACGATGACGGCTCTGGAAACACCATATATTTT. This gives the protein CASSYDDGSGNTIYF.

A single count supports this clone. CDR3 in DNA: TGCGCCAGCAGCTTGGCCCAGGCCTACGAGCAGTACTTC. It specifies CASSLAQAYEQYF. The rearrangement uses TRBV5-1 and TRBJ2-7; no firm D call. The germline V gene has CDR1 SGHRS and CDR2 YFSETQ. The V end lost 0 bases, the J end lost 2 bases, and 6 bases lay between the germline ends. The length of the CDR3 is 13 residues.

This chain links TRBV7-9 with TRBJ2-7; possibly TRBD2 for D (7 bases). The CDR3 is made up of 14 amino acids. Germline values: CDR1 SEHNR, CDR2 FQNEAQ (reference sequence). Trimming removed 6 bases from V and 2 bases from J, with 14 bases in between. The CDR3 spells CASRKGGSTYEQYF. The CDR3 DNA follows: TGTGCCAGCAGGAAGGGGGGGAGTACCTACGAGCAGTACTTC.

The CDR3 nucleotides are TGTGCCAGCAGCAGTGCCATGGACACTGAAGCTTTCTTT. Its translation is CASSSAMDTEAFF. The chain couples TRBV11-1 to TRBJ1-1; no clear D gene. Germline V gene data show CDR1 as SGHAT and CDR2 as FQDESV (reference sequence). V was clipped by 5 bases and J by 3 bases, with 10 bases between them. CDR3 length equals 13 residues.

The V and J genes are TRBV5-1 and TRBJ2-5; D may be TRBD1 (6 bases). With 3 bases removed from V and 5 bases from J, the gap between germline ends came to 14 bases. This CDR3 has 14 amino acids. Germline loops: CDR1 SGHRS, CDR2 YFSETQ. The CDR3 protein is CASSSQGSRETQYF. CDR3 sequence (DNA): TGCGCCAGCAGCTCACAGGGTTCCCGGGAGACCCAGTACTTC.

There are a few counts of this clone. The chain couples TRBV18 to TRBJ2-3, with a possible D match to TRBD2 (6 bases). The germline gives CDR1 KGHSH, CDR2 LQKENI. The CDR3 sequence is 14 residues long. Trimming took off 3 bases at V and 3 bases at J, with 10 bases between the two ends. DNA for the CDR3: TGTGCCAGCTCACCTAGCGGTCCTACAGATACGCAGTATTTT. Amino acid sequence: CASSPSGPTDTQYF.

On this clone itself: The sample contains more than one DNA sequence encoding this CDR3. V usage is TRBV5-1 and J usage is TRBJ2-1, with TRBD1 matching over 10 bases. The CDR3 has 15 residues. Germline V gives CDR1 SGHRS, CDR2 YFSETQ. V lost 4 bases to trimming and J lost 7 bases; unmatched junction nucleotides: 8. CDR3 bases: TGCGCCAGCAGCCTGGTCCCGGGACAGGGGAATGAGCAGTTCTTC. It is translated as CASSLVPGQGNEQFF.

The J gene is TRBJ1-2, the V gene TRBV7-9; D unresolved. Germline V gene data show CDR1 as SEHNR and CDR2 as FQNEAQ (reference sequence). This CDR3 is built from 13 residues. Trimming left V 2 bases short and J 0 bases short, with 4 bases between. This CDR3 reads CASSLQANYGYTF. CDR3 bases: TGTGCCAGCAGCTTACAAGCTAACTATGGCTACACCTTC.

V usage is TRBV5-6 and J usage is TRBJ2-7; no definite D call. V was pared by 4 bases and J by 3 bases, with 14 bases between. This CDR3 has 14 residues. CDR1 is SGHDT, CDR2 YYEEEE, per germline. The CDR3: CASSATSRSYEQYF. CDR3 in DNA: TGTGCCAGCAGCGCTACGAGCCGCAGCTACGAGCAGTACTTC.

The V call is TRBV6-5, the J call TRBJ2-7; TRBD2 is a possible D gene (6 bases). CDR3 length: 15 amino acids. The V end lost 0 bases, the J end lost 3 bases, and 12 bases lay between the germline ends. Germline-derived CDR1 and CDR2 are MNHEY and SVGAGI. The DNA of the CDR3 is TGTGCCAGCAGTTACTCGGGGGGAATACGCTACGAGCAGTACTTC. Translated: CASSYSGGIRYEQYF.

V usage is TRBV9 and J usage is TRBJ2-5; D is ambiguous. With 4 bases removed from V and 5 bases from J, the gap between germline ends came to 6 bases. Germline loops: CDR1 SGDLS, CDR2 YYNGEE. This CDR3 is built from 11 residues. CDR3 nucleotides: TGTGCCAGCAGCTCCCACGAGACCCAGTACTTC. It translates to CASSSHETQYF.

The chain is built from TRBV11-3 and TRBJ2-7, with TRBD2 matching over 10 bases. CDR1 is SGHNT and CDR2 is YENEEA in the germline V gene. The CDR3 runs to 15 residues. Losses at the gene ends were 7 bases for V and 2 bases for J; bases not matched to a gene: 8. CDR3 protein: CASTRGSGRAYEQYF. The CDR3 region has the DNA TGTGCCAGCACCCGCGGGAGCGGGAGGGCCTACGAGCAGTACTTC.

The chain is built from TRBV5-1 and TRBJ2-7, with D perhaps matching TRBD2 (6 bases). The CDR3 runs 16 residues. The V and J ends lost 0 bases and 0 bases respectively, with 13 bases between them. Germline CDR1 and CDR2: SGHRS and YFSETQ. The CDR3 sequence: CASSLAGGSPSYEQYF. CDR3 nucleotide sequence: TGCGCCAGCAGCTTGGCTGGGGGGAGCCCCTCCTACGAGCAGTACTTC.

CDR3 bases: TGCAGTGCTAGTGGAGTCACTGAAGCTTTCTTT. Translated: CSASGVTEAFF. This chain joins TRBV20-1 and TRBJ1-1; D uncertain. V shed 3 bases and J shed 4 bases, with 6 bases lying between them. From germline, CDR1 is DFQATT and CDR2 SNEGSKA (reference sequence). The CDR3 has 11 residues.

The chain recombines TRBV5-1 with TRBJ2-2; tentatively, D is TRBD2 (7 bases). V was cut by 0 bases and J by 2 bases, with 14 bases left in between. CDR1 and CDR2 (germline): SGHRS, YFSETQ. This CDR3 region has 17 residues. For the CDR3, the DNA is TGCGCCAGCAGCTTGGCCTCGGGGGGCGTAAACACCGGGGAGCTGTTTTTT. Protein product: CASSLASGGVNTGELFF. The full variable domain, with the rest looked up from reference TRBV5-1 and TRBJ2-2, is KAGVTQTPRYLIKTRGQQVTLSCSPISGHRSVSWYQQTPGQGLQFLFEYFSETQRNKGNFPGRFSGRQFSNSRSEMNVSTLELGDSALYLCASSLASGGVNTGELFFGEGSRLTVL.

The CDR3 sequence: CASSPRADTDTQYF. CDR3 bases: TGCGCCAGCAGCCCCAGGGCAGACACAGATACGCAGTATTTT. This chain joins TRBV5-1 and TRBJ2-3, with D perhaps matching TRBD1 (5 bases). The ends were cut back, 4 bases at V and 2 bases at J, with 11 bases in the middle. Germline CDR1 and CDR2: SGHRS and YFSETQ. The CDR3 loop spans 14 amino acids.